This TCR beta chain is drawn from a study of blood T cell repertoires in COVID-19 (dated by TCRdb to 2020 to 2021). Turning to the overall study: The collaborator samples originated in the United States, Italy and Spain and spanned the acute and convalescent phases of COVID-19. Where available, HLA class I and class II types were obtained from metadata supplied by the sample provider rather than from assay-based typing. The prospective study material was composed of cDNA or gDNA derived from T cells, B-cell-depleted T cells, or PBMCs. The sample metadata nearly always contained a de-identified subject ID, COVID-19 status, age in years and sex. The repertoires were released in a freely available public database meant as a resource for research on the immune response to SARS-CoV-2. Samples were obtained from the ongoing ImmuneRACE study (first 160 participants) and from about 1,300 subjects provided by 6 global collaborators. Subjects who had been exposed to COVID-19, were actively infected with it, or had recovered from it provided the deeply sampled blood TCRbeta repertoires that made up the dataset. General findings and caveats noted by the study authors: Clinical and demographic metadata were provided uncurated, with the amount varying by source and participant.

Concerning this clone: Which antigen it targets is not known. No much larger clone exists at a distance of one base, and base qualities are not known.

Whole blood was collected in K2EDTA tubes by collaborating institutions according to the institutions' own protocols. For TCRbeta analysis, collaborators shipped samples as frozen whole blood, isolated PBMCs, or DNA extracted from either of those sample types. TCRbeta CDR3 regions were amplified from genomic DNA by means of the immunoSEQ Assay, a bias-controlled multiplex PCR. The study's own analysis went as follows. The number of nucleated cells in each sample was estimated by amplification of reference gene primers within the assay. To quantify the absolute abundance of each unique TCRbeta CDR3 rearrangement, sequence reads were collapsed and filtered. For each sample, productive Simpson clonality was calculated as the square root of Simpson's diversity index across productive rearrangements. TCRdb obtained this table from immuneACCESS and retained in-frame rearrangements with V and J assigned. These tables miss some clones; where compared with another copy, unresolved V genes account for less than half of the shortfall, and the remainder is unexplained. V and J calls plus clone size are reproduced from that table; the DNA served to infer D and trimming. The sample table holds around 200,000 clones, of which about 85% were seen once. In total, the top ten clones hold around 10% of the sample.

The source material was peripheral blood. The clonotype originates from a woman aged 80 or over with acute or convalescent COVID-19.

For the CDR3, the sequence is CASSFDRVDTGELFF. At the DNA level, the sequence is TGTGCCAGCAGCTTCGACAGGGTTGACACCGGGGAGCTGTTTTTT. The chain joins TRBV5-4 to TRBJ2-2, with TRBD1 identical over 7 junction bases. Including the terminal cysteine and phenylalanine, the CDR3 comprises 15 residues. Only the CDR3 portion is preserved as DNA: 45 bases, with reading frame beginning at the first base. The germline V gene (reference sequence) sets CDR1 to SGHNT and CDR2 to YYREEE. Trimming accounts for 2 bases at V and 3 bases at J, while the number of junction bases matched to no gene is 4.